This TCR beta chain was recorded in a study of blood T cell repertoires in COVID-19. Study context: From the United States, Italy and Spain came samples of acute and convalescent COVID-19. From T cells, B-cell-depleted T cells, or PBMCs came the material, which was cDNA or gDNA.

The Seattle patients joined while their infection was active and were tracked longitudinally afterward. Original processing methods: Estimation of nucleated cell counts relied on the amplification of reference gene primers. The assay was immunoSEQ multiplex PCR, and TCRdb's table has in-frame clones only and misses some. That table gives V, J and clone size, and the DNA gave D and trimming. The table shows 170,000 or so clones, with 87% occurring only once. This TCR derives from a woman between 65 and 79 years old with COVID-19, enrolled during active disease. Sequenced input: peripheral blood.

CDR3 nucleotides: TGCAGCCCCGAGGGGGGGCATCCTGGCTACACCTTC. It is translated as CSPEGGHPGYTF. The chain couples TRBV29-1 to TRBJ1-2, with D perhaps matching TRBD1 (6 bases). V was cut by 8 bases and J by 7 bases, with 17 bases left in between. Per the germline V gene, CDR1 is SQVTM and CDR2 is ANQGSEA. The CDR3 is made up of 12 amino acids.